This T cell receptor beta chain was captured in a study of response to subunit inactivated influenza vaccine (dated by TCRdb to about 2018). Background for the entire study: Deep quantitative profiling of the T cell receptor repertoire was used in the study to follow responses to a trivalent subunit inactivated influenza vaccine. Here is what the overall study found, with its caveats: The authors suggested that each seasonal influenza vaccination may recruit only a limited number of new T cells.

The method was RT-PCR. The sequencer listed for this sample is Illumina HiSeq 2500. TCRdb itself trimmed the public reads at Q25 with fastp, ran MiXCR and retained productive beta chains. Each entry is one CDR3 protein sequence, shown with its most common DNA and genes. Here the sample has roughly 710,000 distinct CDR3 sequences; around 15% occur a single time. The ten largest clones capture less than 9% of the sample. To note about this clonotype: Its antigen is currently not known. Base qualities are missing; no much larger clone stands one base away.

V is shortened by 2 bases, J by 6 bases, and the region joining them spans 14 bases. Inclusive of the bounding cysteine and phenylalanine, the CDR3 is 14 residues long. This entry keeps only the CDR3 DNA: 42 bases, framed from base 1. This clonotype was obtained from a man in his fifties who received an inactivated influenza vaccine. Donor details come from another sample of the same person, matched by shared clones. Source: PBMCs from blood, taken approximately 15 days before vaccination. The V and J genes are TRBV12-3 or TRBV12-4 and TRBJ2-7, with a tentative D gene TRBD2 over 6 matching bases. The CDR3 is CASSLTPGLFEQYF. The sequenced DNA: TGTGCCAGCAGTTTAACTCCGGGACTGTTCGAGCAGTACTTC.